This TCR beta chain was observed in a study of CD8 T cells in ankylosing spondylitis. Study results and caveats: There were earlier reports of some motif variants in reactive arthritis synovial fluid and blood.

V was clipped by 3 bases and J by 0 bases; unmatched bases: 12. CDR3 size: 20 residues. Per the germline V gene, CDR1 is MNHEY and CDR2 is SVGEGT. As the method for making TCR beta libraries, quantitative 5'-RACE with molecular barcodes was used. TCRdb re-analysed the 5' RACE reads in MiXCR, keeping a single row per CDR3 protein. The sample holds some 300,000 distinct CDR3 sequences; around 21% are singletons and the top ten take roughly 3.6%. Concerning this clonotype itself: The antigen remains undetermined.

The sequenced sample was blood, either unsorted or a sorted T cell fraction (not recorded which). This sequence originates from a female donor with ankylosing spondylitis or in good health (not recorded which). The chain has TRBV6-2 or TRBV6-3 and TRBJ2-2; TRBD2 aligns across 11 bases. CDR3 in DNA: TGTGCCAGCAGTTATCCTCTTTCCCTAGCGGGAGGTCCGAACACCGGGGAGCTGTTTTTT. Amino acids: CASSYPLSLAGGPNTGELFF.